What follows are 25 T cell receptor beta chains derived from one specimen sequenced in a study of lung T cells in sarcoidosis with Löfgren's syndrome. From the reads, TCRdb called clonotypes with MiXCR, one entry per CDR3 protein. Here the sample spans tens of thousands of distinct CDR3 sequences, 20% to 25% being singletons. Sequencing was done on a sample of CD4+ T cells from PBMCs. These receptors came from a human donor with sarcoidosis (Löfgren's syndrome or another form), or a control subject (not recorded which).

This clonotype occurred many times. This chain connects TRBV28 to TRBJ1-1; D is ambiguous. CDR3 length: 15 residues. Trimming left V 7 bases short and J 1 base short, with 16 bases between. Germline CDR1 is MDHEN and CDR2 is SYDVKM. In DNA, the CDR3 is TGTGCCAGCAAAGTGGCAAGGACTGGGAACACTGAAGCTTTCTTT. It translates to CASKVARTGNTEAFF. Together with reference TRBV28 and TRBJ1-1, the CDR3 gives the full variable domain: DVKVTQSSRYLVKRTGEKVFLECVQDMDHENMFWYRQDPGLGLRLIYFSYDVKMKEKGDIPEGYSVSREKKERFSLILESASTNQTSMYLCASKVARTGNTEAFFGQGTRLTVV.

This clonotype was seen ten or more times. The V and J genes are TRBV20-1 and TRBJ1-5; a weak D match, TRBD1 (5 bases). The V gene's germline CDR1 is DFQATT and CDR2 SNEGSKA (reference sequence). The CDR3 totals 14 residues. With 6 bases removed from V and 0 bases from J, the gap between germline ends came to 12 bases. As DNA, the CDR3 is TGCAGTGCCGGGAAGGGGAATAGCAATCAGCCCCAGCATTTT. It is translated as CSAGKGNSNQPQHF.

At least ten counts were recorded for this clonotype. The rearrangement joins TRBV6-1 to TRBJ1-5; the D gene is possibly TRBD1 (6 bases). CDR3 length equals 15 residues. Deletions cut 7 bases from V and 0 bases from J, with 13 bases between. Germline V gene data show CDR1 as MNHNS and CDR2 as SASEGT. This CDR3 is CASNRQAPSNQPQHF. The CDR3 DNA reads TGTGCCAGCAACCGACAGGCTCCTAGCAATCAGCCCCAGCATTTT.

The chain uses TRBV19 and TRBJ2-3, with 9 positions matching TRBD2. V was pared by 2 bases and J by 0 bases, with 6 bases of the junction left unmatched. CDR1 and CDR2 from the germline V gene are LNHDA and SQIVND (reference sequence). This CDR3 region has 17 residues. CDR3 sequence (DNA): TGTGCCAGTAGTATAAAGGCTAGCGGGACTAGCACAGATACGCAGTATTTT. Its translation: CASSIKASGTSTDTQYF.

At least ten counts were recorded for this clonotype. The J gene is TRBJ2-7, the V gene TRBV6-1, with a weak D call TRBD1 (6 bases). The CDR3 runs to 13 residues. Germline-derived CDR1 and CDR2 are MNHNS and SASEGT. Trimming stripped 9 bases from V and 4 bases from J, with 16 bases between. The CDR3 protein is CASFGTSTYEQYF. CDR3 bases: TGTGCCAGTTTTGGGACATCTACATACGAGCAGTACTTC.

In its sample, this clonotype was seen a few times. The V gene is TRBV10-3, the J gene TRBJ2-5; D not certain. Germline V gives CDR1 ENHRY, CDR2 SYGVKD. The CDR3 consists of 17 residues. V was shortened by 3 bases and J by 0 bases, with 17 bases between the two germline ends. CDR3 sequence: CAISDGRKDPYQETQYF. DNA for the CDR3: TGTGCCATCAGTGACGGCCGTAAAGATCCGTACCAAGAGACCCAGTACTTC.

This clonotype was observed a single time. The V and J genes are TRBV2 and TRBJ2-1, with D tentatively TRBD1 or TRBD2 (5 bases each). Germline values: CDR1 SNHLY, CDR2 FYNNEI. V was pared by 5 bases and J by 2 bases, with 25 bases between. The CDR3 runs to 19 residues. In DNA form, the CDR3 reads TGTGCCAGCAGTAGAAGGGACGCCCTATCCCAGAGCCCCTACAATGAGCAGTTCTTC. This encodes CASSRRDALSQSPYNEQFF.

The chain recombines TRBV29-1 with TRBJ1-1; D is undetermined. CDR1 and CDR2 from the germline V gene are SQVTM and ANQGSEA. The germline V and J ends were trimmed by 2 bases and 0 bases, with 10 bases remaining between them. This CDR3 has 14 residues. This CDR3 reads CSVEPQPLNTEAFF. DNA of the CDR3: TGCAGCGTTGAACCGCAGCCGTTGAACACTGAAGCTTTCTTT.

This clonotype was observed a few times. CDR3 sequence reads: CASSPQGVAGNTIYF. CDR3 DNA sequence: TGTGCCAGCAGCCCACAGGGGGTTGCCGGAAACACCATATATTTT. The chain joins TRBV11-2 to TRBJ1-3; 8 bases are shared with TRBD1. Germline V gene data show CDR1 as SGHAT and CDR2 as FQNNGV. V lost 5 bases to trimming and J lost 4 bases; unmatched junction nucleotides: 7. The CDR3 loop spans 15 amino acids.

This clonotype was picked up a small number of times. The chain recombines TRBV7-9 with TRBJ1-1; D unclear. Germline V gene data show CDR1 as SEHNR and CDR2 as FQNEAQ (reference sequence). This CDR3 region has 14 residues. V was cut by 5 bases and J by 3 bases, with 13 bases left in between. The CDR3 bases are TGTGCCAGCAGCCCACTTCCTGTAGACACTGAAGCTTTCTTT. This sequence encodes CASSPLPVDTEAFF.

Ten or more counts support this clonotype. The chain uses TRBV10-3 and TRBJ2-1, with TRBD2 matching over 11 bases. The V segment lost 5 bases and the J segment 6 bases; nucleotides outside the gene matches: 9. In germline, CDR1 is ENHRY, CDR2 SYGVKD. The CDR3 runs 16 residues. Written as DNA, the CDR3 is TGTGCCATCAGTCCCACCGGGACTAGCGGCCTCAATGAGCAGTTCTTC. This gives the protein CAISPTGTSGLNEQFF.

J is TRBJ1-4 and V is TRBV29-1; D is ambiguous. Germline-derived CDR1 and CDR2 are SQVTM and ANQGSEA. The germline V and J ends were trimmed by 5 bases and 8 bases, with 12 bases remaining between them. This CDR3 spans 12 amino acids. The CDR3 is CSVLVTGEKLFF. CDR3 DNA: TGCAGCGTTCTGGTTACTGGGGAAAAACTGTTTTTT.

CDR3 protein: CASSHPGRTKTQYF. CDR3 nucleotide sequence: TGTGCCAGCAGCCATCCCGGAAGGACGAAGACCCAGTACTTC. This chain connects TRBV7-8 to TRBJ2-5; no definite D call. V lost 5 bases to trimming and J lost 6 bases, with 16 bases between them. This CDR3 region has 14 residues. The germline gives CDR1 SGHVS, CDR2 FQNEAQ. Full variable domain (remainder filled in from reference TRBV7-8 and TRBJ2-5): GAGVSQSPRYKVAKRGQDVALRCDPISGHVSLFWYQQALGQGPEFLTYFQNEAQLDKSGLPSDRFFAERPEGSVSTLKIQRTQQEDSAVYLCASSHPGRTKTQYFGPGTRLLVL.

This clonotype counts as medium-sized. CDR3 DNA sequence: TGTGCCAGCAGAAGACCGGGACAGGGTACAGATACGCAGTATTTT. Translating gives CASRRPGQGTDTQYF. The rearrangement joins TRBV6-1 to TRBJ2-3; TRBD1 matches at 9 bases. CDR3 length: 15 amino acids. V lost 6 bases to trimming and J lost 3 bases; unmatched junction nucleotides: 7. The germline V gene encodes CDR1 MNHNS and CDR2 SASEGT.

This clonotype has at least ten counts. The chain links TRBV6-1 to TRBJ2-6, with TRBD1 as a possible D gene (6 bases). The germline V gene has CDR1 MNHNS and CDR2 SASEGT. The CDR3 is made up of 15 amino acids. Trimming stripped 8 bases from V and 4 bases from J, with 15 bases between. CDR3 sequence reads: CASGITGSGANVLTF. The CDR3 region has the DNA TGTGCCAGCGGGATTACAGGGTCCGGGGCCAACGTCCTGACTTTC.

This chain joins TRBV7-2 and TRBJ2-1; 12 bases map to TRBD2. Germline V lookup: CDR1 SGHTA, CDR2 FQGNSA. V trimming: 6 bases; J trimming: 10 bases; junction bases outside the gene matches: 7. There are 14 residues in the CDR3. The CDR3 reads CASRRTSGNGEQFF. CDR3 sequence (DNA): TGTGCCAGCAGGCGGACTAGCGGGAACGGCGAGCAGTTCTTC.

The gene calls are TRBV10-3 and TRBJ2-1, with TRBD2 identical over 13 bases. Unmatched junction bases numbered 3, after V lost 3 bases and J lost 4 bases. The CDR3 has 16 amino acids. Germline CDR1 is ENHRY and CDR2 is SYGVKD. The CDR3 coding sequence is TGTGCCATCAGTGAACTAGCGGGAGGGCTATACAATGAGCAGTTCTTC. Encoded protein: CAISELAGGLYNEQFF.

Turning to this clonotype: A much larger clone sits a single nucleotide away, making a read error possible. The conserved phenylalanine or tryptophan normally closing the CDR3 is absent here, so this likely arose from a read error. This chain joins TRBV6-5 and TRBJ2-7, with a tentative D call TRBD2 (5 bases). The V end lost 3 bases, the J end lost 1 base, and 13 bases lay between the germline ends. The CDR3 consists of 15 residues. Germline-derived CDR1 and CDR2 are MNHEY and SVGAGI. CDR3 nucleotide sequence: TGTGCCAGCAGTTATACGAGGGTCAGTTCCTACGAGCAGTACCTC. Translation: CASSYTRVSSYEQYL.

CDR3 protein: CASALSNEQFF. The DNA for the CDR3 is TGTGCCAGCGCCCTGAGCAATGAGCAGTTCTTC. V usage is TRBV9 and J usage is TRBJ2-1; D not resolved. Trimming removed 7 bases at V and 6 bases at J, with 8 bases between. This CDR3 contains 11 residues. CDR1 is SGDLS, CDR2 YYNGEE, per germline.

This clonotype appeared many times. The chain couples TRBV6-1 to TRBJ2-7; 11 positions agree with TRBD1. The CDR3 totals 16 residues. With V trimmed by 5 bases and J by 4 bases, 10 bases remained unmatched. Germline V gene lookup returns CDR1 MNHNS and CDR2 SASEGT. CDR3: CASSRAAGQGGYEQYV. CDR3 in DNA: TGTGCCAGCAGTAGAGCGGCGGGACAGGGGGGATACGAGCAGTACGTC.

In this sample, this clonotype turned up many times. The rearrangement uses TRBV6-2 or TRBV6-3 and TRBJ1-3; weak D call: TRBD1 (5 bases). V lost 8 bases and J lost 7, with 18 bases in between. Germline CDR1 MNHEY, CDR2 SVGEGT. CDR3 length: 14 residues. The CDR3, as DNA: TGTGCCAGCGGTGTCGCGGGACTCCAGAACACCATATATTTT. This encodes CASGVAGLQNTIYF.

The V call is TRBV5-1, the J call TRBJ2-1; 9 nucleotides match TRBD1. V was clipped by 3 bases and J by 5 bases; unmatched bases: 9. The CDR3 totals 16 residues. The germline CDR1 and CDR2 sequences are SGHRS and YFSETQ. This chain's CDR3 is CASSWARDRVDNEQFF. For the CDR3, the DNA is TGCGCCAGCAGCTGGGCCCGGGACAGGGTCGACAATGAGCAGTTCTTC.

This clonotype was found many times. J is TRBJ2-7 and V is TRBV25-1, with a tentative D call TRBD2 (6 bases). Between the trimmed V and J ends, which lost 4 bases and 4 bases, there was a span of 23 bases. The CDR3 runs to 17 residues. The germline V gene encodes CDR1 MGHDK and CDR2 SYGVNS. The chain's CDR3 is CASSGQGGGASGYEQYV. In nucleotides, the CDR3 is TGTGCCAGCAGTGGCCAAGGAGGAGGGGCGTCAGGATACGAGCAGTACGTC.

This clonotype occurred many times. The gene calls are TRBV18 and TRBJ1-1; D gene unclear. The CDR3 contains 15 residues. Germline loops: CDR1 KGHSH, CDR2 LQKENI. The V and J ends lost 4 bases and 3 bases respectively, with 15 bases between them. The DNA of the CDR3 is TGTGCCAGCTCACAGGGAGTGGTCGGTTACACTGAAGCTTTCTTT. It specifies CASSQGVVGYTEAFF.

At least ten counts were recorded for this clonotype. The chain has TRBV20-1 and TRBJ2-3, with D tentatively TRBD1 or TRBD2 (6 bases each). The length of the CDR3 is 15 residues. Germline CDR1 and CDR2: DFQATT and SNEGSKA (reference sequence). Trimming left V 5 bases short and J 3 bases short, with 18 bases between. The CDR3 coding sequence is TGCAGTGCTGACAGGCTGACTAGTTCTACAGATACGCAGTATTTT. It specifies CSADRLTSSTDTQYF.